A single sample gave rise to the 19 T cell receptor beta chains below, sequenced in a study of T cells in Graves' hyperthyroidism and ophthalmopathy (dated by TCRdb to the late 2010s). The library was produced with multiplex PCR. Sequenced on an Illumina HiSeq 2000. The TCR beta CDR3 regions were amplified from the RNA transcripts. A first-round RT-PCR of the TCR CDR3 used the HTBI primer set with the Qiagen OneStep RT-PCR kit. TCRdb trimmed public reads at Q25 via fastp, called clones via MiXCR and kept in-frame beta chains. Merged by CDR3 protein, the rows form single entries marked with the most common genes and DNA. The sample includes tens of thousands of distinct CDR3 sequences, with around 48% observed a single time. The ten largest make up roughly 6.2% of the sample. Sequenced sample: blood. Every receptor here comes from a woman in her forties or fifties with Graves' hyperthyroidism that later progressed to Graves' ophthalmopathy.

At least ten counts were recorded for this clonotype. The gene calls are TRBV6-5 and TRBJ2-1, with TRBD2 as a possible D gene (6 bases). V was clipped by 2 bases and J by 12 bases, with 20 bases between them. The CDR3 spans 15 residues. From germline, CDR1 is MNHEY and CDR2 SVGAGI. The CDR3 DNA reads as TGTGCCAGCAGTTACCAACCGACTACTAGCTTCGGGCAGTTCTTC. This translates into CASSYQPTTSFGQFF.

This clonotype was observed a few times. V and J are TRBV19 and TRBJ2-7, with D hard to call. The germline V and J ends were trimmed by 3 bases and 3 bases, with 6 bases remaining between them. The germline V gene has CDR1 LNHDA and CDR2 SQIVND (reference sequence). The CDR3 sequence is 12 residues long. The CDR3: CASSIDGYEQYF. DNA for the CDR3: TGTGCCAGTAGTATCGACGGCTACGAGCAGTACTTC.

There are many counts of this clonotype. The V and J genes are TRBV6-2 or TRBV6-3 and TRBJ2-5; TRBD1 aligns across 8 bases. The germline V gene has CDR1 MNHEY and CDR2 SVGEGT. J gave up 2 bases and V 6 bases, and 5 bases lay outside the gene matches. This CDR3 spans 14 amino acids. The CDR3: CASSRDRTQETQYF. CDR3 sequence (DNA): TGTGCCAGCAGCCGGGACAGGACACAAGAGACCCAGTACTTC.

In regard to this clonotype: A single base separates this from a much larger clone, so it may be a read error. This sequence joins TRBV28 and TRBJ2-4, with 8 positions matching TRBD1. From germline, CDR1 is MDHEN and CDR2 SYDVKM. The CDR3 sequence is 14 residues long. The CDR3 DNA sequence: TGTGCCAGCAGACCCGGACAGGGTGGAAACATGCAGTACTTC. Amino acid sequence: CASRPGQGGNMQYF. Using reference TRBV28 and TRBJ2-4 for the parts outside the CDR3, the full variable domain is DVKVTQSSRYLVKRTGEKVFLECVQDMDHENMFWYRQDPGLGLRLIYFSYDVKMKEKGDIPEGYSVSREKKERFSLILESASTNQTSMYLCASRPGQGGNMQYFGAGTRLSVL.

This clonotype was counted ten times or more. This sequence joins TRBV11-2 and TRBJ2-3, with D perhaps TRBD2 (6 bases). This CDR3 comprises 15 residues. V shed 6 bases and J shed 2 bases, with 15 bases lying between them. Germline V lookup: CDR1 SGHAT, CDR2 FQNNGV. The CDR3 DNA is TGTGCCAGCAGGGTTGGAGGGAGTTTCACAGATACGCAGTATTTT. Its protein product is CASRVGGSFTDTQYF.

The CDR3 bases are TGTGCCACCGCCAAGGGGGTAAACACCGGGGAGCTGTTTTTT. Translating gives CATAKGVNTGELFF. V usage is TRBV7-7 and J usage is TRBJ2-2; perhaps TRBD1 as D (6 bases). Trimming removed 10 bases from V and 2 bases from J, with 14 bases in between. Germline V gene data show CDR1 as SSHAT and CDR2 as FNYEAQ (reference sequence). The CDR3 loop spans 14 amino acids.

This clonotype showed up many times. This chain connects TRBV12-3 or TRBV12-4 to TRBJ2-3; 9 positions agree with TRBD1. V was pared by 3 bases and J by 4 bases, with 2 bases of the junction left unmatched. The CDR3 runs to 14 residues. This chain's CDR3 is CASSLTGGPDTQYF. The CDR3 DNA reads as TGTGCCAGCAGTTTGACAGGGGGTCCAGATACGCAGTATTTT.

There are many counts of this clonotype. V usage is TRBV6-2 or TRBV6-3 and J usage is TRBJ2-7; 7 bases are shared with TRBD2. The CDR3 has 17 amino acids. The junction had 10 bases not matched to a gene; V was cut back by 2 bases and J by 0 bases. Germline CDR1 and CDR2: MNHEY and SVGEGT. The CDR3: CASSYLILAESSYEQYF. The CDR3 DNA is TGTGCCAGCAGTTACCTTATCCTAGCGGAAAGCTCCTACGAGCAGTACTTC.

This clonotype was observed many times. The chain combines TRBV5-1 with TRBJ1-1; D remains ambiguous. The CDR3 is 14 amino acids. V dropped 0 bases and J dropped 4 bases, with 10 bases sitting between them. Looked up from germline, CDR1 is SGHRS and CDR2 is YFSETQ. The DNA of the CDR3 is TGCGCCAGCAGCTTGGCCCGACACCCCACTGAAGCTTTCTTT. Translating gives CASSLARHPTEAFF.

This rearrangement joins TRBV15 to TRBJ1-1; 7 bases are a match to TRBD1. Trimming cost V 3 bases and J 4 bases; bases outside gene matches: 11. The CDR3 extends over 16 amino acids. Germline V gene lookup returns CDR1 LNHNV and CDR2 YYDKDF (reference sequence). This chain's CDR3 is CATSSPVTGAVTEAFF. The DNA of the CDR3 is TGTGCCACCAGCAGCCCGGTAACAGGGGCAGTCACTGAAGCTTTCTTT.

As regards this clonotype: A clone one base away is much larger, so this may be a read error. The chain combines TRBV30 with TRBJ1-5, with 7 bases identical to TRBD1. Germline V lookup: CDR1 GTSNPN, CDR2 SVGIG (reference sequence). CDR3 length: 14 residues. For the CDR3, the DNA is TGTGCCTGGGACCACAGGGGCGGTAATCGGCCCCAGCATTTT. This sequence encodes CAWDHRGGNRPQHF.

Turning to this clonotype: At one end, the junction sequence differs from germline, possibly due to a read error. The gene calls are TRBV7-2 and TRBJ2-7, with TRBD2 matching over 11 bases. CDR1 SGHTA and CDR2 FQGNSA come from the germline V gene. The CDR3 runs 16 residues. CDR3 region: CAGSLSASGRSYEQYF. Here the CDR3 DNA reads TGTGCCGGCAGCTTATCGGCTAGCGGGAGGTCCTACGAGCAGTACTTC.

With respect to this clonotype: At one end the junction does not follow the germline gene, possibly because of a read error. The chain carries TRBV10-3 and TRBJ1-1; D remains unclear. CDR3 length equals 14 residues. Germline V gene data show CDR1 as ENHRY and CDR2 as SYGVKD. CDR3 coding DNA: TGTGCCATCAGTGGGTCGAACCTGCCCCCTGAATCTTTCTTT. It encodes CAISGSNLPPESFF.

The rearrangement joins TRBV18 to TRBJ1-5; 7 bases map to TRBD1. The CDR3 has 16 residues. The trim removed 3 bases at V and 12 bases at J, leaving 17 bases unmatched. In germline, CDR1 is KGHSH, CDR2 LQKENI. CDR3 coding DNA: TGTGCCAGCTCACCGGAGAAGGGGGCTCCCCTTAATCGCCAGCATTTT. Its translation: CASSPEKGAPLNRQHF.

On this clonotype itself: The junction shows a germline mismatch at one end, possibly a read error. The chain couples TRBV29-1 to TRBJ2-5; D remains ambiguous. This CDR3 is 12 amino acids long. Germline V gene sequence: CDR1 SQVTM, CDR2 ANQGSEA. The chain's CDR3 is CSVETRQNTQYF. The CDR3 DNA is TGCAGCGTTGAGACAAGACAAAACACCCAGTATTTC.

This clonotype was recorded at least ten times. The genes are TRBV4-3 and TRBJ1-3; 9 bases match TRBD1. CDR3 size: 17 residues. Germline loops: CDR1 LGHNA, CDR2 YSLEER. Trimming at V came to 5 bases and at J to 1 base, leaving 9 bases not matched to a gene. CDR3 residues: CASSYHRGPGSGNTIYF. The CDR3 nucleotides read TGCGCCAGCAGCTACCACAGGGGGCCAGGATCTGGAAACACCATATATTTT.

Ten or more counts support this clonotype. CDR3: CASRGGQTNTEAFF. CDR3 bases: TGTGCCAGCAGGGGGGGACAGACGAACACTGAAGCTTTCTTT. The chain carries TRBV6-6 and TRBJ1-1; 7 bases fit TRBD1. The germline V gene encodes CDR1 MNHNY and CDR2 SVGAGI (reference sequence). The length of the CDR3 is 14 residues. Trimming cost V 6 bases and J 1 base; bases outside gene matches: 5.

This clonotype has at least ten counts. CDR3 bases: TGCAGTGCTAGTCCCGGACTGGATACGCAGTATTTT. Its translation: CSASPGLDTQYF. The rearrangement uses TRBV20-1 and TRBJ2-3; D is possibly TRBD2 (5 bases). The CDR3 covers 12 residues. The germline gives CDR1 DFQATT, CDR2 SNEGSKA (reference sequence). Trimming took off 3 bases at V and 6 bases at J, with 10 bases between the two ends.

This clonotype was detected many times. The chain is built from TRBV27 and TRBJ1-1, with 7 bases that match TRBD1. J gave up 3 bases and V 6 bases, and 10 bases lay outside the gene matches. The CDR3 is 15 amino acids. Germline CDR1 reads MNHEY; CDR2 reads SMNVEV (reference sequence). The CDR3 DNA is TGTGCCAGCAGCCCTGGGACAGTCGCGCACACTGAAGCTTTCTTT. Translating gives CASSPGTVAHTEAFF.